Each of the 14 T cell receptor beta chains below was sequenced from the same sample in a study of metastatic and nonmetastatic thyroid tumors. TCRdb re-processed the PCR reads through MiXCR. Among fewer than 40,000 clones listed, just under 30% were seen once. Treatment of any kind had been given to no patient before thyroid surgery. The sample consisted of blood. The origin of the receptors is a female donor with papillary thyroid cancer or a benign thyroid nodule (not recorded which). Some clones in this sample may be carry-over from other donors' samples.

This clone was detected many times. This sequence joins TRBV20-1 and TRBJ2-6; TRBD2 might be the D (5 bases). Trimming pared 3 bases from V and 0 bases from J, leaving 9 bases between. There are 15 residues in the CDR3. CDR1 is DFQATT, CDR2 SNEGSKA, per germline (reference sequence). The CDR3 reads CSARMDFSGANVLTF. CDR3 sequence (DNA): TGCAGTGCTAGGATGGACTTCTCTGGGGCCAACGTCCTGACTTTC.

V usage is TRBV4-1 and J usage is TRBJ2-1; 14 bases agree with TRBD2. CDR3 length: 15 amino acids. The germline CDR1 and CDR2 sequences are MGHRA and YSYEKL. With 3 bases clipped from V and 5 bases from J, the junction kept 0 bases outside the gene matches. The CDR3, as DNA: TGCGCCAGCAGCCAGGGACTAGCGGGGGACAATGAGCAGTTCTTC. As protein: CASSQGLAGDNEQFF.

Remarks on this clone: The junction and the germline gene differ at one end; a read error may be behind it. The chain recombines TRBV11-2 with TRBJ2-3; 8 nucleotides align to TRBD1. The germline CDR1 and CDR2 sequences are SGHAT and FQNNGV. The CDR3 runs to 18 residues. The CDR3 loop is CASSLFGTGESSTDMQYF. DNA for the CDR3: TGTGCCAGCAGCTTATTTGGGACAGGAGAATCTAGCACGGATATGCAGTATTTT.

At least ten counts were recorded for this clone. The chain joins TRBV2 to TRBJ2-1; 10 bases agree with TRBD2. V was pared by 5 bases and J by 8 bases, with 6 bases of the junction left unmatched. The CDR3 contains 14 residues. From germline, CDR1 is SNHLY and CDR2 FYNNEI. The CDR3 DNA reads as TGTGCCAGCAGTCTAGCGGGAGTACGCGATGAGCAGTTCTTC. Protein sequence: CASSLAGVRDEQFF.

This clone was recorded at least ten times. V usage is TRBV27 and J usage is TRBJ2-7; TRBD1 matches at 8 bases. Germline-derived CDR1 and CDR2 are MNHEY and SMNVEV (reference sequence). With V trimmed by 3 bases and J by 3 bases, 25 bases remained unmatched. This CDR3 contains 21 residues. CDR3 loop: CASSLVVRGRWIGRPNYEQYF. The CDR3 nucleotides read TGTGCCAGCAGTTTGGTAGTCAGGGGGCGCTGGATTGGACGGCCAAACTACGAGCAGTACTTC.

There are many counts of this clone. CDR3 DNA sequence: TGTGCCATCAGTGAGTCGGCGGCGAATCAGCCCCAGCATTTT. Translated: CAISESAANQPQHF. The V call is TRBV10-3, the J call TRBJ1-5; D is uncertain. This CDR3 has 14 residues. CDR1 is ENHRY, CDR2 SYGVKD, per germline. V lost 0 bases and J 4 bases, leaving 7 bases between the germline ends.

The chain has TRBV6-8 and TRBJ2-1; 11 bases map to TRBD2. This CDR3 has 16 amino acids. The germline gives CDR1 MNHGY, CDR2 SAAAGT. The V and J ends lost 10 bases and 9 bases, in that order; junction bases with no gene match: 17. The CDR3 sequence: CAKGLAASQSNTEQFF. Written as DNA, the CDR3 is TGTGCCAAGGGACTAGCGGCCAGCCAAAGCAACACTGAGCAGTTCTTC.

The J gene is TRBJ2-2, the V gene TRBV11-2, with 9 nucleotides matching TRBD2. Germline loops: CDR1 SGHAT, CDR2 FQNNGV. With 0 bases clipped from V and 5 bases from J, the junction kept 4 bases outside the gene matches. The CDR3 length is 16 residues. The CDR3 DNA sequence: TGTGCCAGCAGCTTAGAAACTAGCGGGCAAACCGGGGAGCTGTTTTTT. Protein sequence: CASSLETSGQTGELFF.

The gene calls are TRBV24-1 and TRBJ2-7, with D uncertain. With 6 bases removed from V and 1 base from J, the gap between germline ends came to 6 bases. The length of the CDR3 is 12 residues. Germline V gives CDR1 KGHDR, CDR2 SFDVKD. The CDR3 DNA is TGTGCCACCAGTTCCGGATCCTACGAGCAGTACTTC. It codes for CATSSGSYEQYF.

The V and J genes are TRBV4-1 and TRBJ2-5; D could derive from TRBD1 or TRBD2 (5 bases each). Between the trimmed V and J ends, which lost 5 bases and 2 bases, there was a span of 18 bases. The CDR3 has 16 residues. Germline lookup yields CDR1 MGHRA and CDR2 YSYEKL. This CDR3 reads CASSYTTGTHQETQYF. CDR3 DNA sequence: TGCGCCAGCAGCTATACTACCGGGACGCATCAAGAGACCCAGTACTTC.

This clone was counted ten times or more. The identical CDR3 is also encoded by other nucleotide sequences in the sample. This chain joins TRBV4-1 and TRBJ1-1; possibly TRBD1 for D (6 bases). V lost 1 base to trimming and J lost 1 base, with 13 bases between them. The CDR3 has 16 amino acids. The germline CDR1 and CDR2 sequences are MGHRA and YSYEKL. In DNA form, the CDR3 reads TGCGCCAGCAGCCAAGTCCTACGGGGGGCGAACACTGAAGCTTTCTTT. Its translation: CASSQVLRGANTEAFF.

J is TRBJ2-3 and V is TRBV7-9; D is undetermined. V gave up 2 bases and J gave up 6 bases, with 6 bases separating them. The CDR3 totals 12 residues. Germline loops: CDR1 SEHNR, CDR2 FQNEAQ (reference sequence). The CDR3, as DNA: TGTGCCAGCAGCTTAACGGGCGATACGCAGTATTTT. Protein: CASSLTGDTQYF.

This clone was seen at least ten times. This chain uses TRBV6-4 with TRBJ1-4, with TRBD1 identical over 7 bases. The CDR3 extends over 15 amino acids. The V segment lost 5 bases and the J segment 9 bases; nucleotides outside the gene matches: 12. The germline CDR1 and CDR2 sequences are MRHNA and SNTAGT. CDR3 nucleotides: TGTGCCAGCAGTCATGCGACCGGACAGGTACAAAAACTGTTTTTT. Amino acid sequence: CASSHATGQVQKLFF.

Comments on this clone: Being one base from a much bigger clone, this may be a read error. The J gene is TRBJ2-7, the V gene TRBV6-2 or TRBV6-3; a weak D match, TRBD1 (6 bases). The V gene's germline CDR1 is MNHEY and CDR2 SVGEGT. V gave up 6 bases and J gave up 1 base, with 13 bases separating them. The CDR3 runs 14 residues. CDR3 protein: CASRQGALSYEQYF. CDR3 sequence (DNA): TGTGCCAGCAGACAGGGTGCCCTATCCTACGAGCAGTACTTC.